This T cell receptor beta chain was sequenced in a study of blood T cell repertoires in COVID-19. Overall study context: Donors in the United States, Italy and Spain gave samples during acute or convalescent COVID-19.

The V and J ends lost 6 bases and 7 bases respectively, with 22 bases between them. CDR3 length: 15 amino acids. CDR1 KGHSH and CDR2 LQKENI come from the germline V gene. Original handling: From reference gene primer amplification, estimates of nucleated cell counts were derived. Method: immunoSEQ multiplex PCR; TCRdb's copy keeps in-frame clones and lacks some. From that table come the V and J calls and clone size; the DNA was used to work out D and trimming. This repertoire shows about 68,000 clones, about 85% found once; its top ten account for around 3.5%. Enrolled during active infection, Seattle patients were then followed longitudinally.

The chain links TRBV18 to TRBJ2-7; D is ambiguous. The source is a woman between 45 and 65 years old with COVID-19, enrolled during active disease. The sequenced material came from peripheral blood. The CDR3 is CASSPSPSVRMEQYF. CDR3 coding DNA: TGTGCCAGCTCCCCCTCCCCCTCCGTCCGTATGGAGCAGTACTTC. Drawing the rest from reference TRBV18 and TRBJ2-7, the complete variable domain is NAGVMQNPRHLVRRRGQEARLRCSPMKGHSHVYWYRQLPEEGLKFMVYLQKENIIDESGMPKERFSAEFPKEGPSILRIQQVVRGDSAAYFCASSPSPSVRMEQYFGPGTRLTVT.